This T cell receptor (beta chain) was identified in a study of a mutant IDH1 vaccine in newly diagnosed glioma. Specified time point: baseline, week 1 (first vaccination visit). Treatment meaning: pre-vaccination baseline after standard-of-care therapy. The CDR3 totals 17 residues. V lost 2 bases, J lost 2 bases, and 16 bases lay in between. CDR1 is ENHRY and CDR2 is SYGVKD in the germline V gene. TCRdb's copy holds only in-frame clones and misses some; the assay was immunoSEQ multiplex PCR. The sample has some 95,000 clones, about four fifths seen once; the top ten hold less than 9.5%. The sequencing here drew on PBMCs, taken from a glioma patient treated with radiotherapy, temozolomide or both. V is TRBV10-3 and J is TRBJ1-5; the D gene is possibly TRBD1 (6 bases). This clonotype was obtained from a man in his forties with glioma. CDR3 nucleotide sequence: TGTGCCATCAGTGAGGTACAGGGTGTCCTGGGCAATCAGCCCCAGCATTTT. Amino acids: CAISEVQGVLGNQPQHF.